This is a list of T cell receptor beta chains from one sample in a study of graft-versus-host responses after intestinal transplantation. Their specific antigens are unknown. Sequencing used immunoSEQ multiplex PCR; TCRdb keeps in-frame clones, though not all of them. This sample has approximately 100,000 clones; almost 90% occur once, and the top ten carry around 0.1%. The material sequenced was unstimulated CD4+ T cells sorted from spleen or lymph node cells, taken before intestinal transplant. The receptor set was obtained from a human donor who received an intestinal transplant. Both conserved end residues are part of each CDR3. The D gene is left open where the match is weak. For some rows the clone size is stated as once, few or many, or as a class when expanded; others skip it.

TRBJ2-7,TRBD2,NA,TRBV7-2,CASSLGLAGGRYEQYF,TGTGCCAGCAGCTTAGGACTAGCGGGGGGGCGGTACGAGCAGTACTTC
TRBJ1-5,NA,NA,TRBV5-1,CASSLVGDNNQPQHF,TGCGCCAGCAGCTTGGTAGGGGACAACAATCAGCCCCAGCATTTT
TRBJ1-3,TRBD1,NA,TRBV6-1,CASSKEGIRGHSGNTIYF,TGTGCCAGCAGTAAAGAAGGGATCAGGGGGCACTCTGGAAACACCATATATTTT
TRBJ2-7,NA,NA,TRBV7-9,CASSLGAASGQYF,TGTGCCAGCAGCCTAGGGGCCGCGTCTGGCCAGTACTTC
TRBJ1-1,NA,NA,TRBV2,CASVGVPNTEAFF,TGTGCCAGCGTAGGGGTCCCGAACACTGAAGCTTTCTTT
TRBJ1-5,TRBD1,NA,TRBV2,CASNPGGGGPQHF,TGTGCCAGCAACCCAGGGGGTGGGGGGCCCCAGCATTTT
TRBJ2-5,TRBD2,NA,TRBV7-6,CASSPWVAGEEETQYF,TGTGCCAGCAGCCCCTGGGTAGCGGGGGAAGAAGAGACCCAGTACTTC
TRBJ2-1,TRBD2,NA,TRBV5-1,CASSSGAGGYNEQFF,TGCGCCAGCAGCTCGGGGGCGGGGGGGTACAATGAGCAGTTCTTC
TRBJ1-1,NA,NA,TRBV7-9,CASSTGQNMNTEAFF,TGTGCCAGCAGCACCGGACAAAACATGAACACTGAAGCTTTCTTT
TRBJ2-5,NA,NA,TRBV29-1,CSVVVWETQYF,TGCAGCGTTGTAGTTTGGGAGACCCAGTACTTC
TRBJ1-1,TRBD1,few,TRBV27,CASSFHRGAAEAFF,TGTGCCAGCAGTTTCCACAGGGGGGCGGCTGAAGCTTTCTTT
TRBJ2-7,NA,NA,TRBV10-3,CAIRQPSGLYEQYF,TGTGCCATCCGACAGCCTTCCGGCCTCTACGAGCAGTACTTC
TRBJ2-7,TRBD2,NA,TRBV11-2,CASSLALAGFEQYF,TGTGCCAGCAGCTTAGCACTAGCGGGGTTCGAGCAGTACTTC
TRBJ2-7,NA,few,TRBV6-5,CASSQIHREEQYF,TGTGCCAGCAGTCAAATCCACAGGGAGGAGCAGTACTTC
TRBJ1-2,TRBD1,NA,TRBV19,CASSRTGETYGYTF,TGTGCCAGTAGTCGGACAGGAGAGACCTATGGCTACACCTTC
TRBJ2-1,TRBD2,NA,TRBV7-3,CASSLVGERGANEQFF,TGTGCCAGCAGCTTAGTGGGTGAGCGGGGGGCCAATGAGCAGTTCTTC
TRBJ2-2,TRBD2,NA,TRBV7-3,CASSPRGTSGANTGELFF,TGTGCCAGCAGCCCTCGTGGGACTAGCGGCGCGAACACCGGGGAGCTGTTTTTT
TRBJ1-2,TRBD1,NA,TRBV6-6,CASSYLGTGGTGYTF,TGTGCCAGCAGTTACCTAGGGACAGGGGGCACGGGCTACACCTTC
TRBJ2-7,TRBD2,few,TRBV6-1,CASSERGGIEQYF,TGTGCCAGCAGTGAGCGGGGGGGGATCGAGCAGTACTTC
TRBJ2-2,NA,once,TRBV7-3,CASSLLGLADTGELFF,TGTGCCAGCAGCTTACTCGGGTTAGCTGACACCGGGGAGCTGTTTTTT
TRBJ1-1,NA,once,TRBV7-9,CASSLTGPNTEAFF,TGTGCCAGCAGCTTAACAGGGCCGAACACTGAAGCTTTCTTT
TRBJ1-1,TRBD1,NA,TRBV12-5,CASGSRDRDFPEAFF,TGTGCTAGTGGTTCTCGGGACAGGGATTTTCCTGAAGCTTTCTTT
TRBJ1-2,NA,NA,TRBV19,CASSTRVFELESSGYTF,TGTGCCAGTAGTACCAGGGTATTCGAGCTAGAAAGCTCTGGCTACACCTTC
TRBJ2-1,TRBD1,NA,TRBV5-4,CASRRDRVGEQFF,TGTGCCAGCCGCCGGGACAGGGTGGGTGAGCAGTTCTTC
TRBJ2-7,TRBD2,NA,TRBV7-9,CASSLGSGGAYEQYF,TGTGCCAGCAGCTTGGGTAGCGGGGGGGCCTACGAGCAGTACTTC
TRBJ2-3,NA,NA,TRBV7-3,CASSSMQGADTQYF,TGTGCCAGCAGCTCCATGCAGGGCGCAGATACGCAGTATTTT
TRBJ2-3,NA,NA,TRBV7-3,CASSSSTPTDTQYF,TGTGCCAGCAGCTCCTCAACTCCGACAGATACGCAGTATTTT
TRBJ1-2,NA,NA,TRBV6-1,CASSEALLGIGFYGYTF,TGTGCCAGCAGTGAAGCGTTACTCGGGATCGGGTTCTATGGCTACACCTTC
TRBJ2-5,TRBD1,NA,TRBV4-2,CASSLPGTGVEETQYF,TGTGCCAGCAGCCTACCCGGGACAGGGGTTGAGGAGACCCAGTACTTC
TRBJ1-2,TRBD1,NA,TRBV29-1,CSVGLLTGGGYGYTF,TGCAGCGTCGGTCTCCTTACAGGGGGAGGCTATGGCTACACCTTC
TRBJ1-6,TRBD1,few,TRBV27,CASSFLDRYNSPLHF,TGTGCCAGCAGTTTTCTGGACAGGTATAATTCACCCCTCCACTTT
TRBJ1-3,TRBD1,NA,TRBV9,CASSVATGAVGGNTIYF,TGTGCCAGCAGCGTAGCAACAGGGGCCGTGGGTGGAAACACCATATATTTT
TRBJ2-5,TRBD2,NA,TRBV13,CASSLVLGTSGGRETQYF,TGTGCCAGCAGCTTAGTACTCGGGACTAGCGGGGGCCGGGAGACCCAGTACTTC
TRBJ2-5,TRBD1,NA,TRBV7-9,CASSLGGQGAKETQYF,TGTGCCAGCAGCTTAGGAGGGCAGGGGGCAAAAGAGACCCAGTACTTC
TRBJ2-1,TRBD2,NA,TRBV5-8,CASSVHMGGGAYNEQFF,TGTGCCAGCAGCGTGCATATGGGCGGGGGGGCTTACAATGAGCAGTTCTTC
TRBJ1-4,NA,NA,TRBV21-1,CASSKGGQGFHEKLFF,TGTGCCAGCAGCAAAGGGGGACAGGGCTTTCATGAAAAACTGTTTTTT